Below are 10 T cell receptor beta chains sequenced from a single sample in a study of early T cells in non-severe SARS-CoV-2 infection. TCRdb reprocessed the 5' RACE reads via MiXCR and lists one record per CDR3 protein. The table lists about 68,000 distinct CDR3 sequences, approximately 10% of them singletons, with around 5.8% in the top ten. Material: whole blood. These receptor sequences come from an adult who was a healthcare worker with PCR-confirmed SARS-CoV-2 infection or an uninfected control (not recorded which).

The chain is built from TRBV27 and TRBJ1-5, with a possible D match to TRBD1 (5 bases). CDR1 is MNHEY and CDR2 is SMNVEV in the germline V gene (reference sequence). The CDR3 is 13 residues long. V was pared by 3 bases and J by 6 bases, with 9 bases between. Here the CDR3 reads CASSLGRSQPQHF. The CDR3 DNA follows: TGTGCCAGCAGTTTGGGACGGAGTCAGCCCCAGCATTTT.

This clonotype has only a few counts. The chain combines TRBV6-1 with TRBJ2-7; TRBD2 matches 10 bases. The CDR3 is made up of 12 amino acids. V lost 6 bases and J lost 7; bases outside the gene matches: 3. Germline lookup yields CDR1 MNHNS and CDR2 SASEGT. The CDR3 bases are TGTGCCAGCAGCTGGACTAGCGGTGAGCAGTACTTC. Translation: CASSWTSGEQYF.

The J gene is TRBJ2-2, the V gene TRBV11-2, with TRBD2 matching 13 bases. Germline V gene lookup returns CDR1 SGHAT and CDR2 FQNNGV. The CDR3 is 16 amino acids. Trimming cost V 5 bases and J 2 bases; bases outside gene matches: 2. The CDR3 DNA follows: TGTGCCAGCAGCCGGACTAGCGGGAGCAACACCGGGGAGCTGTTTTTT. The encoded protein is CASSRTSGSNTGELFF.

This clonotype was seen a few times. This chain connects TRBV12-2 to TRBJ2-5; TRBD2 is the table's D call, not checked against the DNA. TRBV12-2 is assigned pseudogene status. The CDR3 covers 17 residues. CDR3 nucleotide sequence: TGTGCAAGTCGAACCCAGACTAGCGGGAGTACTCAAGAGACCCAGTACTTC. Its translation: CASRTQTSGSTQETQYF.

V and J are TRBV2 and TRBJ2-3; 9 bases are shared with TRBD2. Trimming cost V 4 bases and J 3 bases; bases outside gene matches: 5. Per germline, CDR1 SNHLY and CDR2 FYNNEI. This CDR3 region has 15 residues. Here the CDR3 reads CASSAVLAGTDTQYF. The CDR3 coding sequence is TGTGCCAGCAGTGCAGTTCTAGCGGGGACAGATACGCAGTATTTT.

This rearrangement joins TRBV7-6 to TRBJ2-1; possibly TRBD1 for D (5 bases). Trimming took 2 bases from V and 0 from J, leaving 11 bases between them. This CDR3 comprises 16 residues. Germline V gene lookup returns CDR1 SGHVS and CDR2 FNYEAQ. The CDR3 is CASSLTGRSSYNEQFF. The CDR3 bases are TGTGCCAGCAGCTTAACAGGTCGGAGCTCCTACAATGAGCAGTTCTTC.

This clonotype was counted ten times or more. The CDR3 protein is CASSSYLLERTQETQYF. The CDR3 DNA reads TGTGCCAGCAGTTCCTACCTCCTAGAACGAACACAAGAGACCCAGTACTTC. The rearrangement uses TRBV28 and TRBJ2-5, with D hard to call. V dropped 4 bases and J dropped 2 bases, with 20 bases sitting between them. The germline V gene encodes CDR1 MDHEN and CDR2 SYDVKM. The CDR3 loop spans 17 amino acids.

The J gene is TRBJ2-7, the V gene TRBV28; D is undetermined. Trimming left V 7 bases short and J 3 bases short, with 13 bases between. CDR1 MDHEN and CDR2 SYDVKM come from the germline V gene. The CDR3 loop spans 13 amino acids. In DNA form, the CDR3 reads TGTGCCAGCACCCCCGGCGAAGGCTACGAGCAGTACTTC. As protein: CASTPGEGYEQYF. Full variable domain (rest looked up from reference TRBV28 and TRBJ2-7): DVKVTQSSRYLVKRTGEKVFLECVQDMDHENMFWYRQDPGLGLRLIYFSYDVKMKEKGDIPEGYSVSREKKERFSLILESASTNQTSMYLCASTPGEGYEQYFGPGTRLTVT.

This clonotype has a handful of counts. The genes are TRBV5-1 and TRBJ2-1; 11 bases map to TRBD2. The CDR3 extends over 16 amino acids. V lost 4 bases, J lost 2 bases, and 5 bases stayed unmatched. From germline, CDR1 is SGHRS and CDR2 YFSETQ. The CDR3 DNA sequence: TGCGCCAGCAGCACAATAGCGGGAGGGCCCTACAATGAGCAGTTCTTC. Encoded protein: CASSTIAGGPYNEQFF.

In DNA, the CDR3 is TGTGCCAGCATCCAAGACAGATTCTCCTACAATGAGCAGTTCTTC. It encodes CASIQDRFSYNEQFF. This chain connects TRBV6-2 or TRBV6-3 to TRBJ2-1, with D possibly matching TRBD1 (5 bases). This CDR3 is 15 amino acids long. Deletions cut 7 bases from V and 0 bases from J, with 13 bases between. Germline-derived CDR1 and CDR2 are MNHEY and SVGEGT.